The clone carrying this T cell receptor beta chain came up many times. Its antigen is undetermined. Researchers took RNA transcripts and amplified the TCR beta CDR3 regions from them. HTBI primers drove first-round RT-PCR of the TCR CDR3. TCRdb reanalysed the multiplex PCR reads using MiXCR and keeps one entry per CDR3 protein. The sample lists about 640,000 distinct CDR3 sequences, less than 25% seen once, with around a third in the top ten. This sample was taken from a study of T cells in Graves' hyperthyroidism and ophthalmopathy. Study outcomes and limitations: Researchers found most expanded thyroid clonotypes above 0.001 in blood as well.

The CDR3 spans 13 residues. The germline V gene has CDR1 MNHEY and CDR2 SMNVEV (reference sequence). Between the trimmed V and J ends, which lost 5 bases and 6 bases, there was a span of 13 bases. Uncontrolled infection, other autoimmune disease, pregnancy or lactation excluded patients. Diagnoses used clinical symptoms, serum thyroxine and TRAb, thyroid ultrasound and orbital computed tomography. PBMCs were collected from an approximately 10 ml volume of fresh peripheral blood. The sequencing input was blood. The origin of this receptor is a man aged 25-40 years with Graves' ophthalmopathy. This chain connects TRBV27 to TRBJ1-1; weak D call: TRBD1 (6 bases). The CDR3 sequence: CASSPGAVAEAFF. DNA for the CDR3: TGTGCCAGCAGTCCAGGGGCAGTCGCTGAAGCTTTCTTT.